This entry concerns a single T cell receptor beta chain. Which antigen it targets is not known. Base qualities are not at hand, and no much larger clone is one base apart. TCRbeta CDR3 regions were amplified from genomic DNA using the immunoSEQ Assay, a bias-controlled multiplex PCR. The study's processing was this. The number of nucleated cells in each sample was estimated from the amplification of reference gene primers within the assay. To quantify the absolute abundance of each unique TCRbeta CDR3 rearrangement, sequence reads were collapsed and filtered. For each sample, productive Simpson clonality was calculated as the square root of Simpson's diversity index across productive rearrangements. The clones in this table, taken by TCRdb from immuneACCESS, are in-frame only. Not every clone is retained; where verified, under half of the shortfall comes from an unresolved V gene, and the cause of the rest is unknown. V and J calls and clone size are as listed in that table; D and trimming were resolved from the DNA. This sample has around 180,000 clones in its table, and around 89% of those were observed once. Roughly 25% of the sample rests with the top ten.

Whole blood was collected in K2EDTA tubes by collaborating institutions according to the institutions' own protocols. For TCRbeta analysis, collaborators shipped samples as frozen whole blood, isolated PBMCs, or DNA extracted from either of those sample types. The germline V gene gives CDR1 as SNHLY and CDR2 as FYNNEI. From the cysteine up to the phenylalanine, the CDR3 has a length of 14 residues. The retained sequence is limited to the CDR3, 42 bases, with the frame set at the first base. The junction shows trimming of 7 bases on V and 3 bases on J, and the gene matches do not reach 3 bases of it. These data come from a study of blood T cell repertoires in COVID-19 (dated by TCRdb to between 2020 and 2021). Broadly, across the study: Samples from collaborators originated in the United States, Italy and Spain and spanned both the acute and convalescent phases of COVID-19. The material from the prospective study consisted of cDNA or gDNA derived from T cells, B-cell-depleted T cells, or PBMCs. Deeply sampled blood TCRbeta repertoires from subjects exposed to, actively infected with, or recovered from COVID-19 were included in the dataset. The repertoires were released in a freely available public database intended as a resource for research on the immune response to SARS-CoV-2. Samples were obtained from the ongoing ImmuneRACE study (first 160 participants) and from 1,000 to 1,500 subjects provided by 6 global collaborators. Sample metadata almost always included a de-identified subject ID, COVID-19 status, age in years and sex. Where available, HLA class I and class II types were obtained from metadata supplied by the sample provider rather than from assay-based typing. Overall study outcomes, separate from this receptor: How much clinical and demographic metadata was included differed by source and by participant, and the metadata was provided uncurated.

The rearrangement joined TRBV2 to TRBJ1-2, with 12 bases aligning to TRBD1. This receptor was identified in a man in his 60s with acute or convalescent COVID-19. Sequencing used peripheral blood. DNA sequence: TGTGCCAGCACCGGGACAGGGGGCGACTATGGCTACACCTTC. Its amino acids are CASTGTGGDYGYTF. With all but the CDR3 taken from the reference TRBV2 and TRBJ1-2 genes, the full variable domain is: EPEVTQTPSHQVTQMGQEVILRCVPISNHLYFYWYRQILGQKVEFLVSFYNNEISEKSEIFDDQFSVERPDGSNFTLKIRSTKLEDSAMYFCASTGTGGDYGYTFGSGTRLTVV.